The clone carrying this T cell receptor beta chain came up a few times. Trimming cost V 1 base and J 6 bases, with 24 bases left between them. This CDR3 has 18 residues. Germline CDR1 and CDR2: SGHAT and FQNNGV. These data originate in a study of T cell changes during pregnancy in multiple sclerosis. The assay was immunoSEQ multiplex PCR, and TCRdb's table has in-frame clones only and misses some. The sample holds tens of thousands of clones, more than 75% seen once. J is TRBJ1-1 and V is TRBV11-2, with D maybe TRBD1 (6 bases). The receptor's source is a female donor in good health, enrolled as a control in a pregnancy study. Sample: peripheral blood, taken in the third trimester of pregnancy. As DNA, the CDR3 is TGTGCCAGCAGCTTAGCTCGTGGTGGGGGCTGGAAAGGGGCTGAAGCTTTCTTT. Its translation is CASSLARGGGWKGAEAFF.